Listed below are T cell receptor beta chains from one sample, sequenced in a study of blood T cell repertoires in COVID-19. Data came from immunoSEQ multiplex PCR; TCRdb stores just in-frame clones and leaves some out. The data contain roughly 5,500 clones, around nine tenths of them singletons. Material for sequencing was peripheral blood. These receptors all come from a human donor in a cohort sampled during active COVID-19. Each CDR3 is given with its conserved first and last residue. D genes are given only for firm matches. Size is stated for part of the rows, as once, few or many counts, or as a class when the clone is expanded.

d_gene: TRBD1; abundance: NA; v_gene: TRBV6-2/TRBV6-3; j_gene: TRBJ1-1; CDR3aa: CASSQGQVSLNTEAFF; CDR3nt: TGTGCCAGCAGCCAAGGACAGGTCTCCCTCAACACTGAAGCTTTCTTT
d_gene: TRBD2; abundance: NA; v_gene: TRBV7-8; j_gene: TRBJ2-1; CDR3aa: CASSQREMFHEQFF; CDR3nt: TGTGCCAGCAGCCAGCGGGAGATGTTCCATGAGCAGTTCTTC
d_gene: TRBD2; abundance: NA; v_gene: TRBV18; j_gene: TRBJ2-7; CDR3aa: CASSPWGGTDTYEQYF; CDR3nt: TGTGCCAGCTCACCATGGGGGGGGACGGACACCTACGAGCAGTACTTC
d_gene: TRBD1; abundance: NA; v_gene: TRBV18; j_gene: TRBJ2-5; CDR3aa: CASSPRQGGVETQYF; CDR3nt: TGTGCCAGCTCACCTAGACAGGGGGGCGTAGAGACCCAGTACTTC
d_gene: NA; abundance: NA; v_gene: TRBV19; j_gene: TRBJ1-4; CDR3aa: CASSILRDEKLFF; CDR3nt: TGTGCCAGTAGTATACTCAGGGATGAAAAACTGTTTTTT
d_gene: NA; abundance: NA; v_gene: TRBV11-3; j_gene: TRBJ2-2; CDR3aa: CASSSGGGRGNTGELFF; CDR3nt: TGTGCCAGCAGCTCTGGGGGTGGCAGGGGGAACACCGGGGAGCTGTTTTTT
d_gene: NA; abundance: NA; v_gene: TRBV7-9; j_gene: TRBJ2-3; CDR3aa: CASRRQGGGTDTQYF; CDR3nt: TGTGCCAGCAGAAGACAGGGAGGTGGCACAGATACGCAGTATTTT
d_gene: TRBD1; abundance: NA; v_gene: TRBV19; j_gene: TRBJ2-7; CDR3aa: CASSLDRGRFYEQYF; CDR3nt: TGTGCCAGTAGCCTCGACAGGGGGCGATTCTACGAGCAGTACTTC
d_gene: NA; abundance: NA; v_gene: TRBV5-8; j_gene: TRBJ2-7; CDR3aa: CASSLRGSFYEQYF; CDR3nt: TGTGCCAGCAGCTTGCGGGGGAGTTTCTACGAGCAGTACTTC
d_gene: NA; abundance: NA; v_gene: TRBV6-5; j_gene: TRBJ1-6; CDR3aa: CASSGLRYNSPLHF; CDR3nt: TGTGCCAGCAGCGGACTGAGATATAATTCACCCCTCCACTTT
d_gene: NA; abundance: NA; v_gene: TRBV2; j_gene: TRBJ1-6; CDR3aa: CASNEDSPNSPLHF; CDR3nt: TGTGCCAGCAACGAGGACAGTCCAAATTCACCCCTCCACTTT
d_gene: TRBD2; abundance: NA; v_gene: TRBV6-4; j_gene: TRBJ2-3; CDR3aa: CASSETSGRARQYF; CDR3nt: TGTGCCAGCAGTGAAACTAGCGGGAGGGCCAGACAGTATTTT
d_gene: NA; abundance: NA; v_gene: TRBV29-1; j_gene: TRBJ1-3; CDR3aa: CSVEGGGSGNTIYF; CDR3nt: TGCAGCGTTGAAGGAGGGGGCTCTGGAAACACCATATATTTT
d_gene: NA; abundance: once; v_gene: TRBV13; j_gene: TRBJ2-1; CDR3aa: CASSSLGSSYNEQFF; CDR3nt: TGTGCCAGCAGCTCCCTAGGGAGCTCCTACAATGAGCAGTTCTTC
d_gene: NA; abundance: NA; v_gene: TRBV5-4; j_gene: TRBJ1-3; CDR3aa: CASSPKQDSGNTIYF; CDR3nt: TGTGCCAGCAGCCCTAAACAGGATTCTGGAAACACCATATATTTT
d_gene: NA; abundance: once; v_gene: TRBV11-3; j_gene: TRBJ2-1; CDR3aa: CASSLTGYNEQFF; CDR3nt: TGTGCCAGCAGCCTCACAGGGTACAATGAGCAGTTCTTC
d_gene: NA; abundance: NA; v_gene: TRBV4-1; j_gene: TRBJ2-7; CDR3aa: CASSPGDFSYEQYF; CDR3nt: TGCGCCAGCAGCCCCGGAGACTTCTCCTACGAGCAGTACTTC
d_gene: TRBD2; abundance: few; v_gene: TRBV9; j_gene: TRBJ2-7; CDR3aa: CASSVVGREAVGEQYF; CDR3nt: TGTGCCAGCAGCGTAGTGGGGCGGGAGGCCGTGGGAGAGCAGTACTTC
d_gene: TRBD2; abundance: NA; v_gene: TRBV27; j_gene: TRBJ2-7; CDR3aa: CASSPWTSSHEQYF; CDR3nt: TGTGCCAGCAGTCCATGGACTAGTTCCCACGAGCAGTACTTC
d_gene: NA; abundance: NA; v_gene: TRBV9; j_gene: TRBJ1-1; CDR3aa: CASSPMTGNTEAFF; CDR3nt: TGTGCCAGCAGCCCGATGACAGGAAACACTGAAGCTTTCTTT
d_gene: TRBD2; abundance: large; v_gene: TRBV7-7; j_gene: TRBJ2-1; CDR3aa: CASSLGLAAYNEQFF; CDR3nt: TGTGCCAGCAGCTTAGGGCTAGCGGCGTACAATGAGCAGTTCTTC
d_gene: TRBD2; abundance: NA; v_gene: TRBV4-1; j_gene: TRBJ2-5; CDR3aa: CASSWGQAGGQETQYF; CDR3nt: TGCGCCAGCAGCTGGGGCCAAGCGGGAGGTCAGGAGACCCAGTACTTC
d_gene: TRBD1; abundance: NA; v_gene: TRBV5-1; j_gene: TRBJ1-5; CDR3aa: CASSPGTGVSYSNQPQHF; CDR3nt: TGCGCCAGCAGCCCCGGGACAGGCGTTTCCTATAGCAATCAGCCCCAGCATTTT
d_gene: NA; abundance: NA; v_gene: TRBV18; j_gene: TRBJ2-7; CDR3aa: CASSQGSRNYEQYF; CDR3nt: TGTGCCAGCTCACAAGGTAGCAGAAACTACGAGCAGTACTTC
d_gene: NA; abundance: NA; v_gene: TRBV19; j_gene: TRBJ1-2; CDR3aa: CATSLEDSNYGYTF; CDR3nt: TGTGCCACCTCACTTGAGGACAGTAACTATGGCTACACCTTC
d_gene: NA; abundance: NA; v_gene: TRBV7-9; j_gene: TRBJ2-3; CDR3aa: CASSPGVMGTDTQYF; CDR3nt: TGTGCCAGCAGCCCGGGGGTAATGGGCACAGATACGCAGTATTTT
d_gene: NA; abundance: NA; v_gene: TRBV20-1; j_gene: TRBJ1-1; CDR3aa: CSASSRTEAFF; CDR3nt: TGCAGTGCTTCCTCCCGCACTGAAGCTTTCTTT
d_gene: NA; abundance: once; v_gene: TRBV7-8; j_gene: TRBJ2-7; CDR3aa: CASSKGEPYEQYF; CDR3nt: TGTGCCAGCAGCAAAGGGGAACCCTACGAGCAGTACTTC
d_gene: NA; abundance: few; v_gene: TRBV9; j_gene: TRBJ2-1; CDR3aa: CASSVAVGLAYEQFF; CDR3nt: TGTGCCAGCAGCGTAGCGGTCGGGTTGGCGTATGAGCAGTTCTTC
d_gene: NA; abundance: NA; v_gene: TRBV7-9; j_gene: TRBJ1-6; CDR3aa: CASRPDRNNSPLHF; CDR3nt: TGTGCCAGCAGACCAGACAGAAATAATTCACCCCTCCACTTT
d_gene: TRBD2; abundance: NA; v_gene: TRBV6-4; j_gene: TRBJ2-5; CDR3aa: CASSDALAGGEETQYF; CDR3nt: TGTGCCAGCAGTGACGCGCTAGCGGGAGGGGAAGAGACCCAGTACTTC
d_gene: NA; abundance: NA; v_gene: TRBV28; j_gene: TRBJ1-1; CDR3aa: CASSLYSAGVTEAFF; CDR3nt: TGTGCCAGCAGTTTATACTCGGCAGGGGTCACTGAAGCTTTCTTT
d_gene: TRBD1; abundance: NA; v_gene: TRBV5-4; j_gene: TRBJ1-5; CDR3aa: CASSLAPGGSPQHF; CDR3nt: TGTGCCAGCAGCTTGGCTCCAGGGGGTAGCCCCCAGCATTTT
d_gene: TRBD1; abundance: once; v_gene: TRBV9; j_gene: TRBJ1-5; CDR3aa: CASSADRGDNQPQHF; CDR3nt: TGTGCCAGCAGCGCGGACAGGGGGGACAATCAGCCCCAGCATTTT
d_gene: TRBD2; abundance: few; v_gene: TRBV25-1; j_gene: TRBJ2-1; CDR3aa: CASSESRASGGNEQFF; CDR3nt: TGTGCCAGCAGTGAATCTCGGGCTAGCGGAGGGAATGAGCAGTTCTTC
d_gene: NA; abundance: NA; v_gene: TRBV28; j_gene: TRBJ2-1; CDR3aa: CASSLEVRKEQFF; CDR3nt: TGTGCCAGCAGTTTAGAGGTCCGAAAGGAGCAGTTCTTC
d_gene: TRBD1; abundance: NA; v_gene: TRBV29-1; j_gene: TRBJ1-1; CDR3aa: CSGGQGAIAFF; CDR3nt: TGCAGCGGAGGACAGGGGGCAATAGCTTTCTTT
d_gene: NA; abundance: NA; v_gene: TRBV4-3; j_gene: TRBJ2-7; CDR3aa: CASSQDSEYEQYF; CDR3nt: TGCGCCAGCAGCCAAGATTCGGAGTACGAGCAGTACTTC
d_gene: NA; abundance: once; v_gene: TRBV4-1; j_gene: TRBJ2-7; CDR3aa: CASSQPGSLGGEQYF; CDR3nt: TGCGCCAGCAGCCAACCGGGGAGTCTGGGAGGCGAGCAGTACTTC
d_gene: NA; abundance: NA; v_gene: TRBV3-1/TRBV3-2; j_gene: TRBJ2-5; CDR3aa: CASSRYREIYF; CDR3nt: TGTGCCAGCAGCCGATACCGGGAAATCTACTTC
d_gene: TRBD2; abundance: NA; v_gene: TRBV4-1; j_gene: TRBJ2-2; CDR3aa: CASSPQGGRASWELFF; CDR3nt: TGCGCCAGCAGCCCGCAGGGCGGGAGGGCCAGCTGGGAGCTGTTTTTT
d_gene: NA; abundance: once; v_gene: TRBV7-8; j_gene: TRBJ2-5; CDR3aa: CASSPGWAEETQYF; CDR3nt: TGTGCCAGCAGCCCAGGTTGGGCAGAAGAGACCCAGTACTTC
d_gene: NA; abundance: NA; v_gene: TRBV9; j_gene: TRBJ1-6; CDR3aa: CASSATGSSYNSPLHF; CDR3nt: TGTGCCAGCAGCGCTACAGGGAGTTCCTATAATTCACCCCTCCACTTT
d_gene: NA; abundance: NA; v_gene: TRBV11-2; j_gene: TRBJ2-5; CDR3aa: CASSPASSYQETQYF; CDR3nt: TGTGCCAGCAGTCCCGCCTCGAGTTACCAAGAGACCCAGTACTTC
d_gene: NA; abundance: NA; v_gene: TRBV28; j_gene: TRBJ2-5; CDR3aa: CASSKPGETQYF; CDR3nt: TGTGCCAGCAGTAAACCAGGGGAGACCCAGTACTTC
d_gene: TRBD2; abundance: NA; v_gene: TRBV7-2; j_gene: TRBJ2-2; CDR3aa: CASSLVAGGGTGELFF; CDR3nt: TGTGCCAGCAGCTTAGTAGCGGGAGGGGGCACCGGGGAGCTGTTTTTT
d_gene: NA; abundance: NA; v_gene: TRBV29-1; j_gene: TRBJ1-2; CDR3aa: CSVEDQRNYGYTF; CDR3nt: TGCAGCGTTGAAGATCAACGGAACTATGGCTACACCTTC
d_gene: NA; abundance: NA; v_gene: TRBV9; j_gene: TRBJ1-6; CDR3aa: CASSARREGSPLHF; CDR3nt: TGTGCCAGCAGCGCAAGACGGGAAGGATCACCCCTCCACTTT
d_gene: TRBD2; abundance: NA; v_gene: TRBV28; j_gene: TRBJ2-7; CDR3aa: CASSLNSGPYEQYF; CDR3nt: TGTGCCAGCAGTTTGAATAGCGGGCCCTACGAGCAGTACTTC
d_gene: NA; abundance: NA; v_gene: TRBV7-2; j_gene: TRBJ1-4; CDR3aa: CASSLAAGARPEKLFF; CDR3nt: TGTGCCAGCAGCTTAGCAGCGGGGGCCCGCCCTGAAAAACTGTTTTTT
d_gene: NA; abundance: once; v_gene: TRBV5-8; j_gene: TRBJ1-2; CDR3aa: CASSPTDRGWDYGYTF; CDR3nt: TGTGCCAGCAGCCCGACCGACCGAGGTTGGGACTATGGCTACACCTTC
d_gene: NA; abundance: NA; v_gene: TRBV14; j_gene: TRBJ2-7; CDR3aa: CASSQAGGPYEQYF; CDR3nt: TGTGCCAGCAGCCAAGCAGGTGGTCCCTACGAGCAGTACTTC
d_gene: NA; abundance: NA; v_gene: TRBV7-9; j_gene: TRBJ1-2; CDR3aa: CASSLELYGYTF; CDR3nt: TGTGCCAGCAGCTTAGAGCTCTATGGCTACACCTTC
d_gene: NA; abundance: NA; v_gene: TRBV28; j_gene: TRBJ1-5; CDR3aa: CASSPAGHGVNDQPQHF; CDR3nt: TGTGCCAGCAGTCCCGCGGGTCATGGGGTCAATGATCAGCCCCAGCATTTT
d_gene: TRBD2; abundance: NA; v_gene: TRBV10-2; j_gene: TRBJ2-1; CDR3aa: CASSESGWLAGGSSYNEQFF; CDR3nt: TGCGCCAGCAGTGAGTCAGGGTGGCTAGCGGGAGGCAGCTCCTACAATGAGCAGTTCTTC
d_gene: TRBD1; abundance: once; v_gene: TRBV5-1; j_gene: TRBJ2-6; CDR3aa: CASSSHGQGGRANVLTF; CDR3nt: TGCGCCAGCAGCTCACACGGACAGGGTGGTAGGGCCAACGTCCTGACTTTC
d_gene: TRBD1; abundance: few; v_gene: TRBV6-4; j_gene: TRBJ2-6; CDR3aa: CASSDWTGTGANVLTF; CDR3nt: TGTGCCAGCAGTGACTGGACAGGGACTGGGGCCAACGTCCTGACTTTC
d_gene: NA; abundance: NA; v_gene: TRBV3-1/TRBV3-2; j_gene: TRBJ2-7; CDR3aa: CASSQIGDRMKNEQYF; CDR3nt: TGTGCCAGCAGCCAAATTGGTGACAGGATGAAGAACGAGCAGTACTTC